This is a list of T cell receptor beta chains from one sample in a study of Ad26.COV2.S vaccination and SARS-CoV-2 variants. Profiling relied on immunoSEQ multiplex PCR, and the TCRdb table lists in-frame clones only, not all of them. This table has 250,000 to 300,000 clones, roughly 86% appearing once. The starting material was peripheral blood, obtained in a trial of Ad26.COV2.S vaccine versus placebo. All receptors come from a person aged 18 to 59 who received the Ad26.COV2.S COVID-19 vaccine or a placebo. The CDR3 runs from the conserved cysteine through the conserved F or W. D genes are given only for firm matches. Only some rows state a clone size, as once, few, many or a class for expanded clones.

cdr3_nt cdr3_aa d_call v_call clone_size j_call
TGTGCCAGCAGTCCAGGAGGGGCTAGCGGCACCGGGGAGCTGTTTTTT CASSPGGASGTGELFF TRBD2 TRBV5-4 once TRBJ2-2
TGTGCCAGCAGTTTTAAAGGGGGCCGTGGCTACACCTTC CASSFKGGRGYTF TRBD1 TRBV27 few TRBJ1-2
TGTGCCAGCTCACCGACAGGGAACGAGCAGTACTTC CASSPTGNEQYF TRBD1 TRBV18 - TRBJ2-7
TGTGCCAGCAGCCCGACGGGAGGAGCTGGCTACACCTTC CASSPTGGAGYTF - TRBV12-3/TRBV12-4 - TRBJ1-2
TGTGCCAACCGAGACAGCTACGAGCAGTACTTC CANRDSYEQYF - TRBV12-3/TRBV12-4 - TRBJ2-7
TGTGCCAGCAGCCAGGGGGCAATGGGTGAAAAACTGTTTTTT CASSQGAMGEKLFF TRBD1 TRBV6-4 - TRBJ1-4
TGTGCCAGCAGCCCAATCCGGCCTGTAAGTGCAGATACGCAGTATTTT CASSPIRPVSADTQYF - TRBV7-8 - TRBJ2-3
TGTGCCAGCAGGAAGGACAGGACTCCTTCAGCTAACTATGGCTACACCTTC CASRKDRTPSANYGYTF TRBD1 TRBV27 - TRBJ1-2
TGCGCCAGCAGCTTCGGACAGGGCGGTAGTCTGTTTTTT CASSFGQGGSLFF TRBD1 TRBV5-1 - TRBJ2-2
TGTGCCAGCAGCCCCAGGGGCAGTTTAACCTACGAGCAGTACTTC CASSPRGSLTYEQYF - TRBV7-9 - TRBJ2-7
TGTGCCAGCAGTGGGCCTGAGAACAGGGTATGGGGCTACACCTTC CASSGPENRVWGYTF - TRBV2 - TRBJ1-2
TGTGCCAGCTCACCCGGGGCCGGGACAGGGTACCCCTCTGGAAACACCATATATTTT CASSPGAGTGYPSGNTIYF TRBD1 TRBV18 - TRBJ1-3
TGTGCCACCAGCAGAGGGGCAGGGGGCGCGGGCAATCAGCCCCAGCATTTT CATSRGAGGAGNQPQHF TRBD1 TRBV15 - TRBJ1-5
TGCAGCGGCAGCACTAGCGGGAGCAACAATGAGCAGTTCTTC CSGSTSGSNNEQFF TRBD2 TRBV29-1 - TRBJ2-1
TGTGCCAGCAGCCGCAGCGGCTACCTACAAGAGACCCAGTACTTC CASSRSGYLQETQYF - TRBV7-9 - TRBJ2-5
TGTGCCAGCAGCCAGACAGGGTCGGGGAATCAGCCCCAGCATTTT CASSQTGSGNQPQHF TRBD1 TRBV5-4 - TRBJ1-5